What follows is one T cell receptor (beta chain) and its context. The data are from a study of regulatory T cells in long-lasting Graves disease. Time point: newly diagnosed GD, antithyroid drugs for less than 3 months. The TCR library used RNA extracted from PBMCs. The authors built TCR beta libraries using iRepertoire HTBI primers and Arm-PCR of CDR3 regions. Using its own MiXCR run on the multiplex PCR reads, TCRdb lists one record per CDR3 protein. The table has around 500,000 distinct CDR3 sequences, around 11% seen once. These data were also filed under a second study, of T cells in Graves' hyperthyroidism and ophthalmopathy.

The clonotype comes from a woman between 25 and 40 years old with Graves disease. Material: peripheral blood mononuclear cells (PBMCs), obtained at new diagnosis, from a patient treated with antithyroid drugs.

The chain's CDR3 is CASSPGQGPIEQFF. CDR3 bases: TGTGCCAGCAGCCCGGGACAGGGGCCGATTGAGCAGTTCTTC. The gene calls are TRBV13 and TRBJ2-1; TRBD1 agrees at 10 bases. Germline V CDR1 and CDR2: PRHDT, FYEKMQ (reference sequence). V was clipped by 5 bases and J by 9 bases; unmatched bases: 7. The CDR3 is made up of 14 amino acids.